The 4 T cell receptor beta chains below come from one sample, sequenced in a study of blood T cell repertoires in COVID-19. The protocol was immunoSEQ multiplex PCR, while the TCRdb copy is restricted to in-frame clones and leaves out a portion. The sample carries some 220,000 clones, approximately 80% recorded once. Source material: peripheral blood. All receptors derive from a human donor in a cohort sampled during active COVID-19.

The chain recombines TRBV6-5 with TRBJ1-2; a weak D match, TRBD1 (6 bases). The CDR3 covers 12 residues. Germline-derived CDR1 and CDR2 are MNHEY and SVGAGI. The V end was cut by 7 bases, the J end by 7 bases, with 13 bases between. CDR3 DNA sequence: TGTGCCAGCACGACAGGAGAAATTGGCTACACCTTC. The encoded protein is CASTTGEIGYTF.

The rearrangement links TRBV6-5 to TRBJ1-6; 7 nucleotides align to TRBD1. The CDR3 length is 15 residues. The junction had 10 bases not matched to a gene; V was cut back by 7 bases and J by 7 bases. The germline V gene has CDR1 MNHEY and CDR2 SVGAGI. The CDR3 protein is CASTPTGVENSPLHF. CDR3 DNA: TGTGCCAGCACCCCTACAGGGGTGGAGAATTCACCCCTCCACTTT.

CDR3 residues: CASRGQGSGELFF. Written as DNA, the CDR3 is TGTGCCAGTAGGGGACAGGGATCCGGGGAGCTGTTTTTT. The chain employs TRBV19 and TRBJ2-2; 9 bases match TRBD1. V trimming: 6 bases; J trimming: 6 bases; junction bases outside the gene matches: 2. The CDR3 covers 13 residues. Germline V lookup: CDR1 LNHDA, CDR2 SQIVND (reference sequence). Supplemented by reference TRBV19 and TRBJ2-2, the full variable domain reads DGGITQSPKYLFRKEGQNVTLSCEQNLNHDAMYWYRQDPGQGLRLIYYSQIVNDFQKGDIAEGYSVSREKKESFPLTVTSAQKNPTAFYLCASRGQGSGELFFGEGSRLTVL.

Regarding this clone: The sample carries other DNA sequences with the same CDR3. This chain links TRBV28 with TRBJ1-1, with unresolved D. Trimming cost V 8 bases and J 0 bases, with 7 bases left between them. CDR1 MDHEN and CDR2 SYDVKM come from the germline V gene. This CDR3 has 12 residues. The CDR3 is CASSPLNTEAFF. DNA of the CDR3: TGTGCCAGCTCCCCTTTGAACACTGAAGCTTTCTTT.